This entry lists 23 T cell receptor beta chains sequenced from one sample in a study of CD8 T cells in Susac syndrome. Reverse transcription of 0.5 to 1 ug RNA was performed with random hexamers. One entry per CDR3 protein results from TCRdb running MiXCR on the immunoSEQ multiplex PCR reads. The sample holds some 68,000 distinct CDR3 sequences, roughly 93% seen once. Sequenced sample: CD4+ T cells from PBMCs. All receptors come from a human donor with Susac syndrome.

This chain uses TRBV24-1 with TRBJ2-1, with D tentatively TRBD1 or TRBD2 (6 bases each). Germline CDR1 reads KGHDR; CDR2 reads SFDVKD. The CDR3 has 15 amino acids. Trimming took off 3 bases at V and 10 bases at J, with 18 bases between the two ends. CDR3 amino acids: CATSDRPSGAQEQFF. Written as DNA, the CDR3 is TGTGCCACCAGTGATCGACCCTCGGGGGCCCAGGAGCAGTTCTTC.

CDR3 amino acids: CASSGHSGDTQYF. CDR3 coding DNA: TGTGCCAGCAGTGGACACAGTGGGGATACGCAGTATTTT. This chain connects TRBV6-4 to TRBJ2-3; D remains ambiguous. The CDR3 contains 13 residues. The V gene's germline CDR1 is MRHNA and CDR2 SNTAGT. V lost 4 bases, J lost 6 bases, and 11 bases lay in between.

This sequence joins TRBV4-3 and TRBJ2-7, with TRBD1 matching over 9 bases. From germline, CDR1 is LGHNA and CDR2 YSLEER. This CDR3 contains 15 residues. V trimming: 0 bases; J trimming: 2 bases; junction bases outside the gene matches: 2. In nucleotides, the CDR3 is TGCGCCAGCAGCCAAGAGGGACAGGGACCCTACGAGCAGTACTTC. It codes for CASSQEGQGPYEQYF.

V usage is TRBV18 and J usage is TRBJ1-4; no clear D gene. Trimming removed 3 bases from V and 3 bases from J, with 5 bases in between. CDR3 length: 13 amino acids. Germline V gene sequence: CDR1 KGHSH, CDR2 LQKENI. CDR3 region: CASSPGANEKLFF. The CDR3 DNA reads as TGTGCCAGCTCACCCGGGGCTAATGAAAAACTGTTTTTT.

The chain combines TRBV4-1 with TRBJ1-5; D is perhaps TRBD1 (6 bases). The germline gives CDR1 MGHRA, CDR2 YSYEKL. CDR3 length: 16 residues. V gave up 2 bases and J gave up 4 bases, with 15 bases separating them. CDR3 in amino acids: CASSQQAGQLNQPQHF. The CDR3 DNA is TGCGCCAGCAGCCAACAAGCTGGACAGCTGAATCAGCCCCAGCATTTT.

The V gene is TRBV14, the J gene TRBJ2-7, with 7 bases aligning to TRBD1. Germline trimming cut 1 base from V and 1 base from J; bases unmatched to any gene: 4. Germline assignment: CDR1 SGHDN and CDR2 FVKESK. This CDR3 is 15 amino acids long. The CDR3 sequence: CASSQVPGQSYEQYF. CDR3 DNA sequence: TGTGCCAGCAGCCAAGTTCCGGGACAGTCCTACGAGCAGTACTTC.

The chain is built from TRBV20-1 and TRBJ1-6; 9 bases match TRBD1. Germline CDR1 and CDR2: DFQATT and SNEGSKA (reference sequence). V shed 0 bases, J shed 7 bases, and the junction held 4 bases outside the gene matches. This CDR3 spans 15 amino acids. The CDR3 nucleotides read TGCAGTGCTAGAGAAGGGGACAGGGCGAATTCACCCCTCCACTTT. Translated: CSAREGDRANSPLHF.

The chain has TRBV20-1 and TRBJ2-2; 8 bases are shared with TRBD2. The trim removed 3 bases at V and 5 bases at J, leaving 8 bases unmatched. This CDR3 is 15 amino acids long. The germline V gene has CDR1 DFQATT and CDR2 SNEGSKA (reference sequence). The CDR3 sequence: CSARDRGGRTGELFF. DNA for the CDR3: TGCAGTGCTAGGGATCGGGGGGGCAGGACCGGGGAGCTGTTTTTT.

The chain is built from TRBV25-1 and TRBJ2-3; TRBD2 matches 11 bases. The CDR3 has 18 amino acids. V lost 1 base and J lost 2; bases outside the gene matches: 8. Germline CDR1 reads MGHDK; CDR2 reads SYGVNS. The CDR3 region has the DNA TGTGCCAGCAGTGAATTTGTTCGACTAGCGGGGAACACAGATACGCAGTATTTT. This gives the protein CASSEFVRLAGNTDTQYF.

This sequence joins TRBV11-3 and TRBJ2-5; D remains ambiguous. Per germline, CDR1 SGHNT and CDR2 YENEEA. The length of the CDR3 is 14 residues. Trimming left V 5 bases short and J 2 bases short, with 12 bases between. The CDR3 nucleotides read TGTGCCAGCAGCGACCCACTGGGGCAAGAGACCCAGTACTTC. It translates to CASSDPLGQETQYF.

The CDR3 reads CASSLAIRYGYTF. For the CDR3, the DNA is TGCGCCAGCAGCTTGGCCATTCGCTATGGCTACACCTTC. The rearrangement joins TRBV5-1 to TRBJ1-2, with D unclear. V was clipped by 0 bases and J by 4 bases, with 7 bases between them. In germline, CDR1 is SGHRS, CDR2 YFSETQ. The CDR3 has 13 amino acids.

The chain uses TRBV12-3 or TRBV12-4 and TRBJ2-2; TRBD1 is a possible D gene (5 bases). Trimming stripped 1 base from V and 3 bases from J, with 9 bases between. This CDR3 comprises 15 residues. The CDR3: CASSLGQGYTGELFF. CDR3 coding DNA: TGTGCCAGCAGTTTAGGTCAGGGCTACACCGGGGAGCTGTTTTTT.

The rearrangement joins TRBV20-1 to TRBJ2-1, with TRBD2 matching over 9 bases. Germline loops: CDR1 DFQATT, CDR2 SNEGSKA (reference sequence). The CDR3 runs to 16 residues. V was pared by 5 bases and J by 4 bases, with 12 bases of the junction left unmatched. Here the CDR3 DNA reads TGCAGTGCTGGGCCTCCCGGCCTAGCGGGGTACAATGAGCAGTTCTTC. It codes for CSAGPPGLAGYNEQFF.

The CDR3 loop reads CASSLFGVTTDTQYF. The CDR3 coding sequence is TGTGCCAGCAGCTTATTTGGGGTTACCACAGATACGCAGTATTTT. This rearrangement joins TRBV7-2 to TRBJ2-3; D remains ambiguous. Between the trimmed V and J ends, which lost 2 bases and 2 bases, there was a span of 11 bases. This CDR3 has 15 residues. CDR1 is SGHTA, CDR2 FQGNSA, per germline. The entire variable domain, with the rest obtained from reference TRBV7-2 and TRBJ2-3, is as follows: GAGVSQSPSNKVTEKGKDVELRCDPISGHTALYWYRQSLGQGLEFLIYFQGNSAPDKSGLPSDRFSAERTGGSVSTLTIQRTQQEDSAVYLCASSLFGVTTDTQYFGPGTRLTVL.

J is TRBJ1-4 and V is TRBV20-1, with 8 bases that match TRBD1. This CDR3 contains 14 residues. Trimming removed 0 bases from V and 8 bases from J; junction bases left unmatched: 5. Germline loops: CDR1 DFQATT, CDR2 SNEGSKA (reference sequence). This CDR3 reads CSARDDRGWEKLFF. DNA of the CDR3: TGCAGTGCTAGAGATGACAGGGGTTGGGAAAAACTGTTTTTT.

The J gene is TRBJ2-2, the V gene TRBV7-9; 10 bases line up with TRBD1. The junction had 4 bases not matched to a gene; V was cut back by 3 bases and J by 6 bases. Germline CDR1 reads SEHNR; CDR2 reads FQNEAQ (reference sequence). The length of the CDR3 is 15 residues. CDR3 sequence (DNA): TGTGCCAGCAGCTTGGGACAGGGGTATTCCGGGGAGCTGTTTTTT. This translates into CASSLGQGYSGELFF.

The chain employs TRBV7-2 and TRBJ1-5, with TRBD1 identical over 7 bases. There are 16 residues in the CDR3. The germline CDR1 and CDR2 sequences are SGHTA and FQGNSA. V shed 1 base, J shed 3 bases, and the junction held 6 bases outside the gene matches. The CDR3 sequence is CASSLVGTASNQPQHF. For the CDR3, the DNA is TGTGCCAGCAGCTTAGTCGGGACAGCGTCCAATCAGCCCCAGCATTTT.

This chain connects TRBV6-6 to TRBJ2-1; TRBD2 agrees at 8 bases. Germline V lookup: CDR1 MNHNY, CDR2 SVGAGI (reference sequence). The CDR3 length is 16 residues. J gave up 1 base and V 6 bases, and 8 bases lay outside the gene matches. CDR3 DNA sequence: TGTGCCAGCAGGACCGGGACTAGGCGGTCCTACAATGAGCAGTTCTTC. It yields the protein CASRTGTRRSYNEQFF.

The chain combines TRBV30 with TRBJ1-2; D is perhaps TRBD1 (5 bases). V lost 3 bases and J lost 4, with 12 bases in between. Per germline, CDR1 GTSNPN and CDR2 SVGIG (reference sequence). The CDR3 loop spans 13 amino acids. CDR3 loop: CAWRTGPLYGYTF. DNA for the CDR3: TGTGCCTGGAGAACAGGACCCCTCTATGGCTACACCTTC.

The rearrangement joins TRBV5-6 to TRBJ1-1; D gene unclear. CDR3 length equals 13 residues. V lost 3 bases and J 7 bases, leaving 13 bases between the germline ends. The V gene's germline CDR1 is SGHDT and CDR2 YYEEEE. CDR3 residues: CASSSMMGLEAFF. Here the CDR3 DNA reads TGTGCCAGCAGCTCTATGATGGGCCTTGAAGCTTTCTTT.

The rearrangement joins TRBV12-3 or TRBV12-4 to TRBJ2-3, with 12 bases that match TRBD2. V lost 5 bases to trimming and J lost 0 bases; unmatched junction nucleotides: 0. The CDR3 runs 15 residues. The CDR3 bases are TGTGCCAGCAGTGGACTAGCGGGGAGCACAGATACGCAGTATTTT. It translates to CASSGLAGSTDTQYF.

The rearrangement joins TRBV7-6 to TRBJ2-6, with D perhaps matching TRBD1 or TRBD2 (5 bases each). Looked up from germline, CDR1 is SGHVS and CDR2 is FNYEAQ. V lost 5 bases, J lost 0 bases, and 14 bases lay in between. The CDR3 extends over 17 amino acids. CDR3 in DNA: TGTGCCAGCAGCCAAGGGACGTTTAACTCTGGGGCCAACGTCCTGACTTTC. Translating gives CASSQGTFNSGANVLTF.

V and J are TRBV24-1 and TRBJ1-4; 7 bases fit TRBD1. Losses at the gene ends were 4 bases for V and 10 bases for J; bases not matched to a gene: 8. CDR3 length: 14 residues. The germline CDR1 and CDR2 sequences are KGHDR and SFDVKD. This CDR3 reads CATSDAGTVGKLFF. In DNA form, the CDR3 reads TGTGCCACCAGTGACGCCGGGACAGTCGGAAAACTGTTTTTT.